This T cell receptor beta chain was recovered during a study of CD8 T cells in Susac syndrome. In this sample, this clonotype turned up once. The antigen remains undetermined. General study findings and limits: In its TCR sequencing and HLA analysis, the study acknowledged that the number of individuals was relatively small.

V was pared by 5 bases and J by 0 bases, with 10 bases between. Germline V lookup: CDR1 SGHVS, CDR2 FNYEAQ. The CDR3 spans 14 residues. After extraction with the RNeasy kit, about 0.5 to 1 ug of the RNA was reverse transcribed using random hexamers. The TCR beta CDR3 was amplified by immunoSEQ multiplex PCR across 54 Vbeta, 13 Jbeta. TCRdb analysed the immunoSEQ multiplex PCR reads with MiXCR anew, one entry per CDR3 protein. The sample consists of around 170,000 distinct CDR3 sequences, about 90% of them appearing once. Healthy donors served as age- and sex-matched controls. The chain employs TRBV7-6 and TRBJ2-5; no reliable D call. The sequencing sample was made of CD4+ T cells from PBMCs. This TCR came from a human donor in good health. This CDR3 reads CASSQGSYQETQYF. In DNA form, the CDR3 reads TGTGCCAGCAGCCAAGGATCGTACCAAGAGACCCAGTACTTC.